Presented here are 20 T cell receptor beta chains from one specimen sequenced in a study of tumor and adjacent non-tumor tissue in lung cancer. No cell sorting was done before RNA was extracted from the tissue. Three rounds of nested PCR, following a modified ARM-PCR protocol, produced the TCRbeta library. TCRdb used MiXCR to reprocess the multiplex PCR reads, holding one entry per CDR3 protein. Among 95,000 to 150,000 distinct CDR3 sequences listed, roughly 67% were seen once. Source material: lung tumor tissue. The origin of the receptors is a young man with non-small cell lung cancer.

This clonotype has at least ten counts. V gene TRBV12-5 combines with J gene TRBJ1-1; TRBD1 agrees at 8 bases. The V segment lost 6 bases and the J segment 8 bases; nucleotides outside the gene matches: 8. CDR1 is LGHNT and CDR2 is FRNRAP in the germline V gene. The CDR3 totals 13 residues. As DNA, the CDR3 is TGTGCTAGTGGCCCATTCCGGGACAGGGAAGCTTTCTTT. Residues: CASGPFRDREAFF.

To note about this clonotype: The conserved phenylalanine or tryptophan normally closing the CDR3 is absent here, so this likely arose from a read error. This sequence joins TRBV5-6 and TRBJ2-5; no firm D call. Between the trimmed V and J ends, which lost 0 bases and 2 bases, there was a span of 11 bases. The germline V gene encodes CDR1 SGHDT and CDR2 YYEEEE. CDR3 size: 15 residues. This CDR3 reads CASSLGLTSQETQYL. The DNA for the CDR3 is TGTGCCAGCAGCTTGGGACTCACCTCGCAAGAGACCCAGTACTTA.

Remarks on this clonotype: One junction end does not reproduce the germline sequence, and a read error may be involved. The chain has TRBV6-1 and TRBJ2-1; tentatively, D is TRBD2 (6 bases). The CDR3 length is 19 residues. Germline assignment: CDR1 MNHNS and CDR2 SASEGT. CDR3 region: CVSMSRASAAQEGYNGQFF. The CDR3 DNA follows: TGTGTCAGCATGAGTCGGGCTAGCGCCGCCCAAGAGGGATACAATGGGCAGTTCTTC.

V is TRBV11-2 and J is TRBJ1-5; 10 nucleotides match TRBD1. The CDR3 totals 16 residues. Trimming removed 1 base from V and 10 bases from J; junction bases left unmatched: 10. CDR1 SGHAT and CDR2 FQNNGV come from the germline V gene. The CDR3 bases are TGTGCCAGCAGCTTAGGACCCGGGACAGGGGTTCAACCCCAGCATTTT. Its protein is CASSLGPGTGVQPQHF.

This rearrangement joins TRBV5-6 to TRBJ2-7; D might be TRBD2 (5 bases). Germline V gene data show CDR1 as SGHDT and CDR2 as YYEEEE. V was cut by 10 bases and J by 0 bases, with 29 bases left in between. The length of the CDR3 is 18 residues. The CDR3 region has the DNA TGTGCCTACAGCGCCGGACCATATCGTAGCGTGAGCTCCTACGAGCAGTACTTC. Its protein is CAYSAGPYRSVSSYEQYF.

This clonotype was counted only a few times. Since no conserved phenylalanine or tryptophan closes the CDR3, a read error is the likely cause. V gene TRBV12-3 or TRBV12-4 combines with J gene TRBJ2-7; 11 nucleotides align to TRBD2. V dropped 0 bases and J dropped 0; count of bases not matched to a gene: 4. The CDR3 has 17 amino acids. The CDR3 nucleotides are TGTGCCAGCAGTTTAGCGCGGACTAGCGGGCCCTCCTACGAGCAGTACCTC. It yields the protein CASSLARTSGPSYEQYL.

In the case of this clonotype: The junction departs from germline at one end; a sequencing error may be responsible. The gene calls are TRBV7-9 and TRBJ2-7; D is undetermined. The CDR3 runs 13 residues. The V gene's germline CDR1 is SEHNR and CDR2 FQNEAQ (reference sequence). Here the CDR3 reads CASSFESSYKQYF. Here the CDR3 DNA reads TGTGCCAGCAGCTTTGAGAGCTCCTACAAGCAGTACTTC.

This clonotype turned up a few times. The CDR3 loop reads CASSRQGTGDEQYF. CDR3 in DNA: TGTGCCAGCTCACGACAGGGGACGGGCGACGAGCAGTACTTC. The chain employs TRBV18 and TRBJ2-7, with TRBD1 matching over 8 bases. The CDR3 runs 14 residues. CDR1 is KGHSH and CDR2 is LQKENI in the germline V gene. J was trimmed by 5 bases and V by 4 bases; bases with no gene match: 7.

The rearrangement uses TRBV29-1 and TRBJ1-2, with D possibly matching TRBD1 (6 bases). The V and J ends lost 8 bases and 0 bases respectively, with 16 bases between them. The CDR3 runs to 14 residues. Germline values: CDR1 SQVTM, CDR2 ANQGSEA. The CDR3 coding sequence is TGCAGCATCCACAGGGATTCAACTAACTATGGCTACACCTTC. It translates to CSIHRDSTNYGYTF.

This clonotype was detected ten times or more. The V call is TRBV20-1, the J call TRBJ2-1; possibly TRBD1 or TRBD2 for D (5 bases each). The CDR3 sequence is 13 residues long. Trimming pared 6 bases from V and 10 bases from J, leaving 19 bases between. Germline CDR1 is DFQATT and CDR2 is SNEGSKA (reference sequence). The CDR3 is CSAPPGPLGEQFF. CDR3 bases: TGCAGTGCCCCTCCGGGACCCCTAGGCGAGCAGTTCTTC.

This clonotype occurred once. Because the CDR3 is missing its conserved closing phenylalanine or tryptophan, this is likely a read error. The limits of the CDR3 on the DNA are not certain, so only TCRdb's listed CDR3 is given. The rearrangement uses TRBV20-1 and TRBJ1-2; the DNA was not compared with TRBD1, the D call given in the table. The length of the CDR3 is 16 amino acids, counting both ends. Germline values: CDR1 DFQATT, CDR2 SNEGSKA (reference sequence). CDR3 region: CSASDPRTGMAYGYTI.

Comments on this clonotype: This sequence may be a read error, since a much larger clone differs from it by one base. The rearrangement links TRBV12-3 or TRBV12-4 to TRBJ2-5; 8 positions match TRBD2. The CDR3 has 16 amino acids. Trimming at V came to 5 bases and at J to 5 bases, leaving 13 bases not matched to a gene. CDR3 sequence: CASSPPRGAGDETQYF. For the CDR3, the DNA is TGTGCCAGCAGTCCACCCAGGGGAGCGGGAGACGAGACCCAGTACTTC.

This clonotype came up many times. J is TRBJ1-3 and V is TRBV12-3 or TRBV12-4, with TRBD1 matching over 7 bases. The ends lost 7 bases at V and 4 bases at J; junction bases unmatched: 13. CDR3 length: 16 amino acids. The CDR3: CASIPAPTGAGNTIYF. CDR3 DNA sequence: TGTGCCAGCATCCCCGCCCCCACAGGGGCAGGAAACACCATATATTTT.

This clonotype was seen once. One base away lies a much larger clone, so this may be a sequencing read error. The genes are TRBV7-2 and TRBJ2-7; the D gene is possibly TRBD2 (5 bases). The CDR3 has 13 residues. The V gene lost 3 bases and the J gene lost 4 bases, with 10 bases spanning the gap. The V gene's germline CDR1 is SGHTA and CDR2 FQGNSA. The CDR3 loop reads CASSLRELYEQYF. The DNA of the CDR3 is TGTGCCAGCAGCTTGAGGGAGCTATACGAGCAGTACTTC.

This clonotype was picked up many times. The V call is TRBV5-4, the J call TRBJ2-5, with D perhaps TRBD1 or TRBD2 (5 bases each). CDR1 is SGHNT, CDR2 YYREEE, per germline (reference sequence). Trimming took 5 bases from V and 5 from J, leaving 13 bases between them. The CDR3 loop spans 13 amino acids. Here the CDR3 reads CASSRDQRETQYF. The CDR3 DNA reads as TGTGCCAGCAGTAGGGACCAGCGGGAGACCCAGTACTTC.

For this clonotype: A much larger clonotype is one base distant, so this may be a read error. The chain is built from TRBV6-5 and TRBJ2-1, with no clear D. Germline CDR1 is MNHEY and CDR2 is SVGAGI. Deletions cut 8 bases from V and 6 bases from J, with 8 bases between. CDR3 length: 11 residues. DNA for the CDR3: TGTGCCAGCCGTACAAGCAATGAGCAGTTCTTC. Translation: CASRTSNEQFF.

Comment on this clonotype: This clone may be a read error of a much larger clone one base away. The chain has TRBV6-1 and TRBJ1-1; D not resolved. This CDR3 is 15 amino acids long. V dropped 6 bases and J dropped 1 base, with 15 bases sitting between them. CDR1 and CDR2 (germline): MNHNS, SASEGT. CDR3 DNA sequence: TGTGCCAGCAGCGGGTCCTGCGGGCCGAACACTGAAGCTTTCTTT. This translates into CASSGSCGPNTEAFF.

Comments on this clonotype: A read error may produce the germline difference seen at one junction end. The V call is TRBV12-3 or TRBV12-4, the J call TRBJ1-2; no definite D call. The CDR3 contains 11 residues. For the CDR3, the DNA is TGTGCCAGAAGTTTAGGGATGGGCTACACCTTT. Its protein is CARSLGMGYTF.

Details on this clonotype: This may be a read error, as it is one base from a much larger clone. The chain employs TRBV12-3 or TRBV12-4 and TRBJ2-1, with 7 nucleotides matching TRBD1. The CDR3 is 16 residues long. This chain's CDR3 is CACSPGTDRKRNEQFF. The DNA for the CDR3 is TGTGCCTGCAGCCCTGGGACAGATCGTAAAAGGAATGAGCAGTTCTTC.

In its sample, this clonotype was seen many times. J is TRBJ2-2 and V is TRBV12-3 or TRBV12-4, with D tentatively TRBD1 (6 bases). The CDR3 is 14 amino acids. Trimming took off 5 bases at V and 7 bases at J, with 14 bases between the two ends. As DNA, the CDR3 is TGTGCCAGCAGTACAAATCAGGGGTTCGGGGAGCTGTTTTTT. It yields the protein CASSTNQGFGELFF.